Each of the 4 T cell receptor beta chains below was sequenced from the same sample in a study of blood T cell repertoires in COVID-19. Sequencing was performed with immunoSEQ multiplex PCR; in TCRdb, only in-frame clones are kept and a portion is missing. The sample contains 200,000 to 300,000 clones, about nine tenths of which appear only once. The material sequenced was peripheral blood. The receptors were gathered from a man younger than 40 with COVID-19, enrolled during active disease.

V gene TRBV4-1 combines with J gene TRBJ2-7; 8 nucleotides match TRBD2. Germline V CDR1 and CDR2: MGHRA, YSYEKL. The V and J ends lost 5 bases and 5 bases, in that order; junction bases with no gene match: 11. This CDR3 contains 15 residues. CDR3 bases: TGCGCCAGCAGCTCAAGAAGAAACGGGGGGGACGAGCAGTACTTC. Translated, it gives CASSSRRNGGDEQYF.

The chain is built from TRBV18 and TRBJ1-1, with D uncertain. The germline V gene has CDR1 KGHSH and CDR2 LQKENI. Trimming took 6 bases from V and 3 from J, leaving 8 bases between them. The CDR3 consists of 12 residues. CDR3 nucleotides: TGTGCCAGCTCCTACGGGGACACTGAAGCTTTCTTT. This codes for CASSYGDTEAFF.

The chain couples TRBV6-2 or TRBV6-3 to TRBJ1-1; 11 bases are a match to TRBD1. In germline, CDR1 is MNHEY, CDR2 SVGEGT. This CDR3 spans 15 amino acids. V shed 5 bases, J shed 4 bases, and the junction held 6 bases outside the gene matches. This chain's CDR3 is CASSPDRGHFTEAFF. Written as DNA, the CDR3 is TGTGCCAGCAGTCCGGACAGGGGGCATTTCACTGAAGCTTTCTTT.

J is TRBJ1-1 and V is TRBV5-5; 11 positions agree with TRBD1. V dropped 4 bases and J dropped 2; count of bases not matched to a gene: 4. This CDR3 is built from 15 residues. CDR1 SGHKS and CDR2 YYEKEE come from the germline V gene (reference sequence). In nucleotides, the CDR3 is TGTGCCAGCAGCCGTGGACAGGGGGCTAACACTGAAGCTTTCTTT. Residues: CASSRGQGANTEAFF.